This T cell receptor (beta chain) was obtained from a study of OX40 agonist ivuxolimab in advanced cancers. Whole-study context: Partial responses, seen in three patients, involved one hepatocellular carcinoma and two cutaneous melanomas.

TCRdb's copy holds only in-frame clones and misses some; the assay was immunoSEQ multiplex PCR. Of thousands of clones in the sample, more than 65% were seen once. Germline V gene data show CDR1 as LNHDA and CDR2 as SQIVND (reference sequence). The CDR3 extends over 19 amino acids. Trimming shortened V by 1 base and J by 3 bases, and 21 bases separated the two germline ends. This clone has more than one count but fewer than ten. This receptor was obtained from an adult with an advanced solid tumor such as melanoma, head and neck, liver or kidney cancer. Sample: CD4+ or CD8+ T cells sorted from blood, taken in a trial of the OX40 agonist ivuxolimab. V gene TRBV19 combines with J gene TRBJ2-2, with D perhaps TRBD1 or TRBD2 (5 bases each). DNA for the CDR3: TGTGCCAGTAGTATAGTATTGTTCCGGGAACTAGGGGACACCGGGGAGCTGTTTTTT. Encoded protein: CASSIVLFRELGDTGELFF.